This TCR beta chain was documented in a study of T cells in Graves' hyperthyroidism and ophthalmopathy. This clonotype has at least ten counts. Per the germline V gene, CDR1 is DFQATT and CDR2 is SNEGSKA (reference sequence). V was shortened by 0 bases and J by 7 bases, with 18 bases between the two germline ends. This CDR3 has 15 amino acids. Researchers amplified the TCR beta CDR3 regions from RNA transcripts. TCR CDR3 underwent first-round RT-PCR with the HTBI primer set. TCRdb reprocessed the multiplex PCR reads via MiXCR and lists one record per CDR3 protein. The profile covers 640,000 or so distinct CDR3 sequences, with approximately 15% appearing a single time and about 6.6% taken by the ten largest.

The sequence came from a woman younger than 30 with Graves' ophthalmopathy. The V gene is TRBV20-1, the J gene TRBJ2-5; D uncertain. What was sequenced was blood. This CDR3 is CSARDPLRTWGTQYF. CDR3 nucleotides: TGCAGTGCTAGAGATCCCCTGAGGACCTGGGGGACCCAGTACTTC.